Detailed here is one T cell receptor (beta chain). Its target is not known. A junction end diverges from the germline sequence, so it may reflect a read error. Genomic DNA acted as the template from which TCR beta VDJ combination and CDR3 sequence profiling were carried out. TCRdb used MiXCR to reprocess the reads, holding one entry per CDR3 protein. Here the sample spans tens of thousands of distinct CDR3 sequences, under 50% being singletons. The source of the sample is a study of CD8+CD57+ T cells in acquired aplastic anemia. On the study more broadly: Each DNA sample taken from sorted CD4+ and CD8+ cells came to about 3.2 ug on average. Sequencing produced an average of approximately 10 million reads per healthy donor for CD4+ cells. Study outcomes and limitations: Patients had fewer than 35 CD8+ CDR3 sequences in common with controls (the shared set).

Germline V gives CDR1 MGHDK, CDR2 SYGVNS. This CDR3 is 16 amino acids long. The clonotype originates from a human donor in good health, serving as a control. The chain has TRBV25-1 and TRBJ2-5; 15 nucleotides line up with TRBD2. The sample taken for sequencing was sorted CD4+, CD8+, or CD8+CD57+ T cells (not recorded which) from PBMCs. The CDR3 reads CASSPGLAGGKETQYF. For the CDR3, the DNA is TGCGCCAGCAGCCCGGGACTAGCGGGGGGAAAAGAGACCCAGTACTTC.